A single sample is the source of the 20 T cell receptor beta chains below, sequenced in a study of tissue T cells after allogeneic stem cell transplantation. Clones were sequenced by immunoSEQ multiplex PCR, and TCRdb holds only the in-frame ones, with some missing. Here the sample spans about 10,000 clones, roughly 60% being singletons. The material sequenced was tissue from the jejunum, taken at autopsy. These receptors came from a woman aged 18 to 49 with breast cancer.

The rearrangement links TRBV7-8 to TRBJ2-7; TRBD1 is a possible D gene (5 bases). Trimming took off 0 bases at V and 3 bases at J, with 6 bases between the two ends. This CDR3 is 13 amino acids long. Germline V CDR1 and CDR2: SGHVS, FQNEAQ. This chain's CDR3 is CASSLAQGYEQYF. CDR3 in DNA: TGTGCCAGCAGCTTAGCCCAGGGCTACGAGCAGTACTTC.

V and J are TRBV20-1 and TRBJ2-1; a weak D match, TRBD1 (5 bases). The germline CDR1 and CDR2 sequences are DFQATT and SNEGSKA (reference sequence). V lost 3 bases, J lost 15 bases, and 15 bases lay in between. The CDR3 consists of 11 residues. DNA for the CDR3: TGCAGTGCTAGTACGAGTAACAGGCGGTTCTTC. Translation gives CSASTSNRRFF.

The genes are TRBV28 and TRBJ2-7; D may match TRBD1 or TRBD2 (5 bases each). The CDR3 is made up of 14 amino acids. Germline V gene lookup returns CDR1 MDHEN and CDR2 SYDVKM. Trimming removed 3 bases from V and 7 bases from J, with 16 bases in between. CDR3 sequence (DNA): TGTGCCAGCAGTTTGGGGGATGGGGTGCGGGAGCAGTACTTC. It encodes CASSLGDGVREQYF.

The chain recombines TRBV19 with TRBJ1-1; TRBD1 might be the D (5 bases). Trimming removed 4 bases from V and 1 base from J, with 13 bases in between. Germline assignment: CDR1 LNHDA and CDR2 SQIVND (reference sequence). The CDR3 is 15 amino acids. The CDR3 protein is CASSRAGIWNTEAFF. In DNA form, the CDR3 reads TGTGCCAGTAGTAGGGCAGGGATATGGAACACTGAAGCTTTCTTT.

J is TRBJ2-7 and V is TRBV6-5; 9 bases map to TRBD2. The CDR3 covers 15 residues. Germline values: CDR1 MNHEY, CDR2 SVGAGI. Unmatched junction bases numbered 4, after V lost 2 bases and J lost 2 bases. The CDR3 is CASSYGPSGAYEQYF. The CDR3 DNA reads TGTGCCAGCAGTTACGGACCTAGCGGGGCCTACGAGCAGTACTTC.

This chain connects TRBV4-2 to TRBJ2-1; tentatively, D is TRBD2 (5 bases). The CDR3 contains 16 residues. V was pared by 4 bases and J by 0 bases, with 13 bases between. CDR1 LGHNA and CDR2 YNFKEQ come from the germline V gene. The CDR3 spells CASSRTGISSYNEQFF. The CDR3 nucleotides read TGTGCCAGCAGCCGGACCGGGATTAGCTCCTACAATGAGCAGTTCTTC.

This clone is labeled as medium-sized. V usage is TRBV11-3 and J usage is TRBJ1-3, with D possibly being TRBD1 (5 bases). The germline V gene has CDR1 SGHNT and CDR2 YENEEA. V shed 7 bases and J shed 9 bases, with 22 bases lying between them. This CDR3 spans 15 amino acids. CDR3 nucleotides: TGTGCCAGCACCAAGAAATCCCAGACAGTCGGCACCATATATTTT. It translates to CASTKKSQTVGTIYF.

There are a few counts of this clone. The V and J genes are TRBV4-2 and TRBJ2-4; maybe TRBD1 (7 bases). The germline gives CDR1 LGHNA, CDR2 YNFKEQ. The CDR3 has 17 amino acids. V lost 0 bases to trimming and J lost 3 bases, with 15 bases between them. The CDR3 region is CASSQDLRGAGKNIQYF. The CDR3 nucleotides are TGTGCCAGCAGCCAAGATCTCAGGGGGGCGGGCAAAAACATTCAGTACTTC.

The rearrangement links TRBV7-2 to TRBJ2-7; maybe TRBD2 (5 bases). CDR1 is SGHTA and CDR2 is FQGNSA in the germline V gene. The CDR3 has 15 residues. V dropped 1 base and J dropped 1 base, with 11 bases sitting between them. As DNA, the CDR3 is TGTGCCAGCAGCTTAGACCAAACTAGATCCTACGAGCAGTACTTC. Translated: CASSLDQTRSYEQYF.

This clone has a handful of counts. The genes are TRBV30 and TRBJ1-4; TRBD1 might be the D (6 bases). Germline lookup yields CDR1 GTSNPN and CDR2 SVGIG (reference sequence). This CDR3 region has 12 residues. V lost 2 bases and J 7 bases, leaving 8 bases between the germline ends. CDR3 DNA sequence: TGTGCCTGGAGTCAGGGGCGTGAAAAACTGTTTTTT. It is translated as CAWSQGREKLFF.

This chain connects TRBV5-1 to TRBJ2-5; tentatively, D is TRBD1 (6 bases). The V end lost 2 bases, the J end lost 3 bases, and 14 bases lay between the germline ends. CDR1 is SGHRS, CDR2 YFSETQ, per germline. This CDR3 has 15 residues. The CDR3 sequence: CASSFYRAKEETQYF. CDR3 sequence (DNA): TGCGCCAGCAGCTTCTACAGGGCGAAGGAAGAGACCCAGTACTTC.

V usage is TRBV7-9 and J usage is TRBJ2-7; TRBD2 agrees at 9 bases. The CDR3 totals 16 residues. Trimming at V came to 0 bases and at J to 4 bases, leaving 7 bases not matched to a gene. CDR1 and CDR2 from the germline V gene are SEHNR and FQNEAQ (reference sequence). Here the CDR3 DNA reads TGTGCCAGCAGCTTAGCGCCGGCTAGCGGGGTTTACGAGCAGTACTTC. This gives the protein CASSLAPASGVYEQYF.

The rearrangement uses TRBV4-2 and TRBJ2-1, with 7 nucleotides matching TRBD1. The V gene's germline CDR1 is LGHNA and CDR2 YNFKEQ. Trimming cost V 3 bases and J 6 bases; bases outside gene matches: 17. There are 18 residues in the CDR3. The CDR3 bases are TGTGCCAGCAGCCAGCTCAATAGGGGGCAGGGGTCCCTCAATGAGCAGTTCTTC. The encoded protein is CASSQLNRGQGSLNEQFF.

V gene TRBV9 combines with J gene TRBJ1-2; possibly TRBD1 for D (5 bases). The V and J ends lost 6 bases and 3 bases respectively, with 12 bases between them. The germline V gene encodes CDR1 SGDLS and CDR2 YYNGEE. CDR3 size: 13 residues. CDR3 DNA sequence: TGTGCCAGCACCCCACAGGAGGACTATGGCTACACCTTC. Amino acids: CASTPQEDYGYTF.

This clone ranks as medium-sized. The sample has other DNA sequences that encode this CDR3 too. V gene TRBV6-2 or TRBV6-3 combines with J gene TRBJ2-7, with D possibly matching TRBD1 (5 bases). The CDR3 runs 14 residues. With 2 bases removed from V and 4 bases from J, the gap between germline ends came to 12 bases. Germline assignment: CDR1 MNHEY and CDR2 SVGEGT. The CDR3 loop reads CASSYVSGSYEQYF. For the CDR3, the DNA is TGTGCCAGCAGTTACGTGTCAGGGTCTTACGAGCAGTACTTC.

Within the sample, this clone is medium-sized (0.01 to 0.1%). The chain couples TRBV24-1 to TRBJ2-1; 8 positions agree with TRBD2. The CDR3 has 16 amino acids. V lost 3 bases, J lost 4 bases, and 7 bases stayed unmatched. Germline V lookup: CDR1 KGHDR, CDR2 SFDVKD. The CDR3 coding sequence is TGTGCCACCAGTGATCCCCGGAGCGGGGGATACAATGAGCAGTTCTTC. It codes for CATSDPRSGGYNEQFF.

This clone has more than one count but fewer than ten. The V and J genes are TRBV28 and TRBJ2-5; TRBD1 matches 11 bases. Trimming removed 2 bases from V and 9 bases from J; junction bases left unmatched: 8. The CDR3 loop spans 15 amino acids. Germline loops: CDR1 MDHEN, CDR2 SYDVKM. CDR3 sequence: CASSLLGQGELAQYF. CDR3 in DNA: TGTGCCAGCAGTTTACTGGGACAGGGGGAGCTGGCCCAGTACTTC.

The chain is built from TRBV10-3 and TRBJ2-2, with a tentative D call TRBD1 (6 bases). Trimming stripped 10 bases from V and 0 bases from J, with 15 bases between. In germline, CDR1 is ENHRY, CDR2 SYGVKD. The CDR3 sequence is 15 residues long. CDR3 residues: CASRRQVANTGELFF. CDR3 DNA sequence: TGTGCCAGCCGTAGACAGGTAGCGAACACCGGGGAGCTGTTTTTT.

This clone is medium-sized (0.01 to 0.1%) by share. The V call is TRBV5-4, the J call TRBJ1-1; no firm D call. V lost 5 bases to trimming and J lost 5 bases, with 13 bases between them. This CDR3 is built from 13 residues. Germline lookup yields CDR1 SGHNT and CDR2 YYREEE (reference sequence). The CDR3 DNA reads TGTGCCAGCAGGCCTACGACGGGTACTGAAGCTTTCTTT. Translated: CASRPTTGTEAFF.

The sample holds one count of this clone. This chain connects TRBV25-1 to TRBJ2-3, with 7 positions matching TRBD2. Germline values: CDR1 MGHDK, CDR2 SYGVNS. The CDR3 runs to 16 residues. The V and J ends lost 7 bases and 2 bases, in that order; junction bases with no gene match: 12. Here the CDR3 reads CASNSGEGLHTDTQYF. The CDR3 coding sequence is TGTGCCAGCAACTCCGGGGAGGGACTGCACACAGATACGCAGTATTTT.